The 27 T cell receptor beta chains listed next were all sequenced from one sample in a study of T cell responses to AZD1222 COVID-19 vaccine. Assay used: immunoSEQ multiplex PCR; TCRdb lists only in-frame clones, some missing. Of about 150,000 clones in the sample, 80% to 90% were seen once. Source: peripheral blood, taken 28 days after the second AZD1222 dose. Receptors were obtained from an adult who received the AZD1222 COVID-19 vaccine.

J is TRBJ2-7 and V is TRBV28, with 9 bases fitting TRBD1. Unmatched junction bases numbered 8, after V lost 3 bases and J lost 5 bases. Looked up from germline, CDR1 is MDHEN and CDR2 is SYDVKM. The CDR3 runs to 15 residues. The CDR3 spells CASSFPGQGKNEQYF. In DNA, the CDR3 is TGTGCCAGCAGTTTCCCGGGACAGGGAAAGAACGAGCAGTACTTC.

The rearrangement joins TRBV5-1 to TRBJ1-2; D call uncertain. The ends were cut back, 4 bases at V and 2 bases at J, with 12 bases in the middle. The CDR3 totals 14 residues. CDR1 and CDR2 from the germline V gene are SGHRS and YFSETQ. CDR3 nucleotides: TGCGCCAGCAGCCCGAGTGGAGGGAACTATGGCTACACCTTC. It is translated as CASSPSGGNYGYTF.

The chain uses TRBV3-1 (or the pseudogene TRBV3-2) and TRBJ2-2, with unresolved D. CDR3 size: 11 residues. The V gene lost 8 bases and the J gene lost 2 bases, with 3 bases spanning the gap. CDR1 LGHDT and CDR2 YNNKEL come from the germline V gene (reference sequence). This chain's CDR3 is CASVNTGELFF. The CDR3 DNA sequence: TGTGCCAGCGTCAACACCGGGGAGCTGTTTTTT.

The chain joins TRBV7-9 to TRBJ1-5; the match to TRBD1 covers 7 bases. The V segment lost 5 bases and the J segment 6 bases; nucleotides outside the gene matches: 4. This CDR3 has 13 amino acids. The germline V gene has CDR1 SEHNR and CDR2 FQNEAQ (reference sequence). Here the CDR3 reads CASSTTGSQPQHF. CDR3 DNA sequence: TGTGCCAGCAGCACGACAGGGTCTCAGCCCCAGCATTTT.

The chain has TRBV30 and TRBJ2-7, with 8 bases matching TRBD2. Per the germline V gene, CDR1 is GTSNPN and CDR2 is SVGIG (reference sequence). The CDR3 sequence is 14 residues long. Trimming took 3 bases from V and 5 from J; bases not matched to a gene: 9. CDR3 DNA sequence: TGTGCCTGGAGAGGAAGCGGGAGTCTCGACGAGCAGTACTTC. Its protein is CAWRGSGSLDEQYF.

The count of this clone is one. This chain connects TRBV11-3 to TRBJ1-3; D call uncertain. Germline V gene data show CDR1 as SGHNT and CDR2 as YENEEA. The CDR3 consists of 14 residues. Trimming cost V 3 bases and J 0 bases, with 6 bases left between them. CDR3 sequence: CASSLGPSGNTIYF. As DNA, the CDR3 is TGTGCCAGCAGCTTGGGCCCCTCTGGAAACACCATATATTTT.

The CDR3 sequence: CASSLAAGGPNTQYF. In nucleotides, the CDR3 is TGTGCCAGCAGCTTAGCGGCGGGAGGGCCAAATACGCAGTATTTT. This chain joins TRBV7-2 and TRBJ2-3, with 9 bases that match TRBD2. With 0 bases clipped from V and 7 bases from J, the junction kept 5 bases outside the gene matches. This CDR3 comprises 15 residues. From germline, CDR1 is SGHTA and CDR2 FQGNSA.

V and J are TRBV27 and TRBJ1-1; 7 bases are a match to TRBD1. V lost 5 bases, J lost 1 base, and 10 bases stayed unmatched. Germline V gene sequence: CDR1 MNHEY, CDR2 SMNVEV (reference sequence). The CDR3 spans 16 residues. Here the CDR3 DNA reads TGTGCCAGCAGTCCAGACAGGGCGCTAAAGAACACTGAAGCTTTCTTT. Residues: CASSPDRALKNTEAFF.

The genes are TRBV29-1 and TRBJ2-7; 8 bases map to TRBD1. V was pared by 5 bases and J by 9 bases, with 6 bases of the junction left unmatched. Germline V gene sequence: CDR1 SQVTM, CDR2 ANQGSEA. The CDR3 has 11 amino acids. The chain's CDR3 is CSVRTGNAQYF. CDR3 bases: TGCAGCGTTAGGACAGGGAACGCGCAGTACTTC.

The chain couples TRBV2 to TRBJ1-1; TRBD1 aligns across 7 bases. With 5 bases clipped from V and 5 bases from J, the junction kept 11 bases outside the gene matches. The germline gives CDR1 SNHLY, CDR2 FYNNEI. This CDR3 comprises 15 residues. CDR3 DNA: TGTGCCAGCAGTAGGGACAGCATGGAGGGGACTGAAGCTTTCTTT. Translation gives CASSRDSMEGTEAFF.

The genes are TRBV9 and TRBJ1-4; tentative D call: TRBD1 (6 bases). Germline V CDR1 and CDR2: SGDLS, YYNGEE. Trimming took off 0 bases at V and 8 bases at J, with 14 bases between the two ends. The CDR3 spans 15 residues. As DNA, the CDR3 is TGTGCCAGCAGCGTAGAACAGGGAGGTGGGGAAAAACTGTTTTTT. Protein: CASSVEQGGGEKLFF.

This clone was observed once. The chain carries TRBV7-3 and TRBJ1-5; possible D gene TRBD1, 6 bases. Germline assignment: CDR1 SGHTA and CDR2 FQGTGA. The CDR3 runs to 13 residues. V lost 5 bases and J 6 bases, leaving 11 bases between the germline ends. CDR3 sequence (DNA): TGTGCCAGCAGCCTAGACAGGAGTCAGCCCCAGCATTTT. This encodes CASSLDRSQPQHF.

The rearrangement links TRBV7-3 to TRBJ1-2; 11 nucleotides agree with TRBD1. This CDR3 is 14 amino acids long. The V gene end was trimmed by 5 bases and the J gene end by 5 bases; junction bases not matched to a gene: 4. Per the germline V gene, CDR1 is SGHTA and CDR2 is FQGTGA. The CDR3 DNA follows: TGTGCCAGCAGCCCAGGGACAGGGGGTTATGGCTACACCTTC. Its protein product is CASSPGTGGYGYTF.

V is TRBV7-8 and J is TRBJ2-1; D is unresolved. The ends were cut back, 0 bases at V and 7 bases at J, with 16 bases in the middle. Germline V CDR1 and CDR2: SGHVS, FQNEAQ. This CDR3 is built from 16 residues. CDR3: CASSLASNPISNEQFF. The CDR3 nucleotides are TGTGCCAGCAGCTTAGCCTCGAACCCGATTAGTAATGAGCAGTTCTTC.

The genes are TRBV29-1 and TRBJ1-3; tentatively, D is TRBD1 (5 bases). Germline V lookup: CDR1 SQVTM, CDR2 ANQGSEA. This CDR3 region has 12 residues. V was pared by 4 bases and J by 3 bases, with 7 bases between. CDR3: CSVVQGGNTIYF. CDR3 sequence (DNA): TGCAGCGTTGTTCAGGGTGGAAACACCATATATTTT.

The CDR3 nucleotides are TGTGCCAGCGGGCAGAACACTCAGCCCCAGCATTTT. As protein: CASGQNTQPQHF. This chain connects TRBV19 to TRBJ1-5; D is unclear. This CDR3 contains 12 residues. From germline, CDR1 is LNHDA and CDR2 SQIVND (reference sequence). Between the trimmed V and J ends, which lost 9 bases and 6 bases, there was a span of 12 bases. Combining the CDR3 with reference TRBV19 and TRBJ1-5 gives the whole variable domain DGGITQSPKYLFRKEGQNVTLSCEQNLNHDAMYWYRQDPGQGLRLIYYSQIVNDFQKGDIAEGYSVSREKKESFPLTVTSAQKNPTAFYLCASGQNTQPQHFGDGTRLSIL.

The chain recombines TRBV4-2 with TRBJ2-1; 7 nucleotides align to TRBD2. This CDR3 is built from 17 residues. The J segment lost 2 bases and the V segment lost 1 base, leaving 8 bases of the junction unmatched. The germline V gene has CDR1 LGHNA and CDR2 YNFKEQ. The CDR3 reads CASSQARGTSAYNEQFF. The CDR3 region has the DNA TGTGCCAGCAGCCAAGCAAGAGGTACTAGCGCCTACAATGAGCAGTTCTTC.

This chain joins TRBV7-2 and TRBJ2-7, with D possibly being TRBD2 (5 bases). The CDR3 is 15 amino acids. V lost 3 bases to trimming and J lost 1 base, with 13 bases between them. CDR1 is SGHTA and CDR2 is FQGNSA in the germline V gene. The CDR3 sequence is CASSFGSGNSYEQYF. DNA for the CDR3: TGTGCCAGCAGCTTCGGGTCGGGAAATTCCTACGAGCAGTACTTC.

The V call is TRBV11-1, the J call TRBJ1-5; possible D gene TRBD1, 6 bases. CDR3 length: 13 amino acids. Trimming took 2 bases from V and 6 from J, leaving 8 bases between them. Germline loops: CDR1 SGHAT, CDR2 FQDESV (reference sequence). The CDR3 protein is CASSLTGSQPQHF. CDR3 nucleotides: TGTGCCAGCAGCTTAACAGGGAGTCAGCCCCAGCATTTT.

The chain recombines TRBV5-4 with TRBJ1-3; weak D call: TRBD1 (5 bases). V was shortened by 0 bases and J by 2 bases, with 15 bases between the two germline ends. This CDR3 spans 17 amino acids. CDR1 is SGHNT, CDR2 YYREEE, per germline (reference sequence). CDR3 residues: CASSLVPGGIAGNTIYF. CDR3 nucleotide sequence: TGTGCCAGCAGCTTGGTACCCGGGGGGATCGCTGGAAACACCATATATTTT.

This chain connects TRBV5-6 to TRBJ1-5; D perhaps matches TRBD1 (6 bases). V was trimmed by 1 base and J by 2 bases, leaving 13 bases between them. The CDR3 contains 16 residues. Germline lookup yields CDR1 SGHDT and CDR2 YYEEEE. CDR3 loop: CASSLYRVLGNQPQHF. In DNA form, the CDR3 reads TGTGCCAGCAGCTTGTACAGGGTTCTCGGCAATCAGCCCCAGCATTTT.

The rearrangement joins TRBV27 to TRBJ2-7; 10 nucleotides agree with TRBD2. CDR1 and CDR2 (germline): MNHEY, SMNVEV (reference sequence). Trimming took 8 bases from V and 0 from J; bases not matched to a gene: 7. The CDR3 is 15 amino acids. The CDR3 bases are TGTGCCAGCCGCCTAGCGGGAGTTAGCTCCTACGAGCAGTACTTC. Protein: CASRLAGVSSYEQYF.

CDR3 bases: TGTGCCAGCAGCTTAGGGTTAGCGGGAGGGTTTTACAATGAGCAGTTCTTC. It translates to CASSLGLAGGFYNEQFF. V gene TRBV13 combines with J gene TRBJ2-1, with 11 nucleotides matching TRBD2. V dropped 0 bases and J dropped 4; count of bases not matched to a gene: 5. The CDR3 has 17 residues. Germline V lookup: CDR1 PRHDT, CDR2 FYEKMQ (reference sequence). Full variable domain (rest looked up from reference TRBV13 and TRBJ2-1): AAGVIQSPRHLIKEKRETATLKCYPIPRHDTVYWYQQGPGQDPQFLISFYEKMQSDKGSIPDRFSAQQFSDYHSELNMSSLELGDSALYFCASSLGLAGGFYNEQFFGPGTRLTVL.

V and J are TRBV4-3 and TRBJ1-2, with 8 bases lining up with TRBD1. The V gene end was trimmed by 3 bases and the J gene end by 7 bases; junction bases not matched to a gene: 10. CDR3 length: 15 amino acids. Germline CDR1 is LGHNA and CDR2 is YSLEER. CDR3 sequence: CASSQEGQGGLGYTF. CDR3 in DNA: TGCGCCAGCAGCCAGGAAGGACAGGGAGGACTTGGCTACACCTTC.

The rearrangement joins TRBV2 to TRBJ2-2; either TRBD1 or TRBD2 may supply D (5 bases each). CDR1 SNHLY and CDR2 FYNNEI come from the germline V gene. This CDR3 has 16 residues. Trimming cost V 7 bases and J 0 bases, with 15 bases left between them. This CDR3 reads CASKLGRWANTGELFF. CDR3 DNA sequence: TGTGCCAGCAAATTGGGACGGTGGGCGAACACCGGGGAGCTGTTTTTT.

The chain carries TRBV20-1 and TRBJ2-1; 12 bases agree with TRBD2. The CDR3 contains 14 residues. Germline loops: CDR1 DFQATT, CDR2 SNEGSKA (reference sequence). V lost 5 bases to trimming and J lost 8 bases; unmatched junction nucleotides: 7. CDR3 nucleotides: TGCAGTGCTCGTGGACTAGCGGGAAGGGATGAGCAGTTCTTC. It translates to CSARGLAGRDEQFF.

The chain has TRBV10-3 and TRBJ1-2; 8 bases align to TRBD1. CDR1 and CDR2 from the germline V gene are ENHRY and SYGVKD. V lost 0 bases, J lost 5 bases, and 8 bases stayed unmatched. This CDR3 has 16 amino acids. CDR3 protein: CAISESGGTGTYGYTF. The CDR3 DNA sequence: TGTGCCATCAGTGAGTCAGGAGGGACAGGAACGTATGGCTACACCTTC.